This T cell receptor (beta chain) appears in the sequencing data of a study of cytomegalovirus exposure and HLA in healthy donors. Primers: 60 Vbeta forward and 13 Jbeta reverse. How the authors handled the data: Unique TCR beta chains numbered roughly 83 million in a later analysis, with 10 million to 14 million shared. Measured with immunoSEQ multiplex PCR; TCRdb has only the in-frame clones, and not every one. Clone size and the V and J calls come from that table; the DNA yielded D and trimming. The table lists 130,000 or so clones, over 8% of them singletons. Details on this clone: The target antigen is unknown.

CDR1 and CDR2 from the germline V gene are ENHRY and SYGVKD. V dropped 2 bases and J dropped 4 bases, with 12 bases sitting between them. The CDR3 is 15 amino acids. Study observations and caveats: Among CMV-associated TCR beta chains, most appeared HLA-restricted in a later analysis. Confirmation in vitro established that a few CMV-associated chains were specific for CMV antigens. Later analysis identified a missense DCLRE1C variant that was linked to TCR beta V- and J-gene trimming.

The TCR comes from a middle-aged man in good health and CMV-seronegative. The sequenced material came from PBMCs. The V gene is TRBV10-3, the J gene TRBJ1-5; a weak D match, TRBD1 (5 bases). CDR3 bases: TGTGCCATCAGTGAGGGACACCGTAGTAATCAGCCCCAGCATTTT. Translated, it gives CAISEGHRSNQPQHF.